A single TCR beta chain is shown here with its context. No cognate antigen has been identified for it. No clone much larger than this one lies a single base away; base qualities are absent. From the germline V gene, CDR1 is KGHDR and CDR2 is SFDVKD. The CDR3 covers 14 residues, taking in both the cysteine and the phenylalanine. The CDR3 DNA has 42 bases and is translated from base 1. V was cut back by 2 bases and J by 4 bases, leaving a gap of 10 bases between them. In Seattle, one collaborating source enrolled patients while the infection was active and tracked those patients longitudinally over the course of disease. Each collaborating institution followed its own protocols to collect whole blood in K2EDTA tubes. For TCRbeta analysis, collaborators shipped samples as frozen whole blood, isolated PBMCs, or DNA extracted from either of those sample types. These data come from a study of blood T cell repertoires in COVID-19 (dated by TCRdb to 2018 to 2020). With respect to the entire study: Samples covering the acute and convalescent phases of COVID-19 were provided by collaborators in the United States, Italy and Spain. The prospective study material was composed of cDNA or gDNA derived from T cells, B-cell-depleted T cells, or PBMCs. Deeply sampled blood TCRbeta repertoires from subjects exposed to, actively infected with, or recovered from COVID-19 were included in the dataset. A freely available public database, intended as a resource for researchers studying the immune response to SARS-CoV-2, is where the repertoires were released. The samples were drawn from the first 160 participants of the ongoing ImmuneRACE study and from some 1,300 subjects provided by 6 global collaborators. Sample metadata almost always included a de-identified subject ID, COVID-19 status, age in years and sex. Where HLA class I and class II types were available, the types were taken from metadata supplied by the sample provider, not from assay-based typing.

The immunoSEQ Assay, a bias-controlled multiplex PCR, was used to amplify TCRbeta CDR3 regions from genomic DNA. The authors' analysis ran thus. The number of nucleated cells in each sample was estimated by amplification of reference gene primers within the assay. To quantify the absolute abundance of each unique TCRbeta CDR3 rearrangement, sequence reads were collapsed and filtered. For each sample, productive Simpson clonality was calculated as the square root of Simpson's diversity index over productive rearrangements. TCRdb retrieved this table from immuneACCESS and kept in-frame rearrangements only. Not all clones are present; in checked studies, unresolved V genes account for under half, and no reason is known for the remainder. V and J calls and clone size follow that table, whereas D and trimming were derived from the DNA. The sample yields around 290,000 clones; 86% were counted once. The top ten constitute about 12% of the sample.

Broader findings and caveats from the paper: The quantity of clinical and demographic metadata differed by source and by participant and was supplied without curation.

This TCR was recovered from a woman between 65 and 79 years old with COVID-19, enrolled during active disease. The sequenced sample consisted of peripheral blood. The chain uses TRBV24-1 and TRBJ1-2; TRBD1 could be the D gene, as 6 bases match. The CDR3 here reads CATSDSQGTYGYTF. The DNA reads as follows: TGTGCCACCAGTGATTCACAGGGAACCTATGGCTACACCTTC.